Listed here are 2 T cell receptor beta chains from one sample, sequenced in a study of blood T cell repertoires in COVID-19. Profiled with immunoSEQ multiplex PCR; TCRdb holds only in-frame clones, not every one. The table has 100,000 to 150,000 clones, almost 70% seen once. The sample consisted of peripheral blood. Every receptor here comes from a woman in her seventies with acute or convalescent COVID-19.

The chain recombines TRBV27 with TRBJ1-1; TRBD1 matches at 7 bases. Per germline, CDR1 MNHEY and CDR2 SMNVEV (reference sequence). With V trimmed by 4 bases and J by 4 bases, 6 bases remained unmatched. CDR3 length: 14 amino acids. This chain's CDR3 is CASSYQGGGTEAFF. CDR3 coding DNA: TGTGCCAGCAGTTATCAGGGGGGCGGCACTGAAGCTTTCTTT.

The rearrangement joins TRBV2 to TRBJ2-3; D remains ambiguous. V was cut by 3 bases and J by 4 bases, with 11 bases left in between. The CDR3 is made up of 14 amino acids. CDR1 and CDR2 from the germline V gene are SNHLY and FYNNEI. CDR3 DNA sequence: TGTGCCAGCAGTGAGTACCCCCGGGCAGATACGCAGTATTTT. Residues: CASSEYPRADTQYF.